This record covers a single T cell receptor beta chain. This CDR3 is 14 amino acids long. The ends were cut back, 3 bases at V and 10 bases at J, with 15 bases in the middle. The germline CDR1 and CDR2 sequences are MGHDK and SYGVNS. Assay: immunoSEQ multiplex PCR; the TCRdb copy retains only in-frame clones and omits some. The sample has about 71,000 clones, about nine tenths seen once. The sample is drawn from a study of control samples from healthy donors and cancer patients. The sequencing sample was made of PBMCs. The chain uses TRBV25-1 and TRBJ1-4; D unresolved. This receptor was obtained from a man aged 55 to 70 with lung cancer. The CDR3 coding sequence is TGTGCCAGCAGTGAGGAGGGCCTTTGGGGAAAACTGTTTTTT. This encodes CASSEEGLWGKLFF.